This T cell receptor (beta chain) was sequenced in a study of long-term antiretroviral therapy in people with HIV. Germline V CDR1 and CDR2: MNHNY, SVGAGI (reference sequence). Trimming took off 6 bases at V and 1 base at J, with 12 bases between the two ends. The length of the CDR3 is 14 residues. Sequencing used immunoSEQ v3.0 at survey level. Sequencing used immunoSEQ multiplex PCR; TCRdb keeps in-frame clones, though not all of them. The sample lists tens of thousands of clones, 90% to 95% occurring once. Participants who had HIV were, without exception, treated in the United States. Sequencing was performed on unsorted PBMCs, taken 6 to 6.5 years after starting antiretroviral therapy. This receptor was identified in a man in his thirties or forties with HIV. The chain couples TRBV6-6 to TRBJ1-1; TRBD1 might be the D (5 bases). The CDR3 spells CASRLPTENTEAFF. In DNA, the CDR3 is TGTGCCAGCAGACTTCCGACAGAGAACACTGAAGCTTTCTTT.